The next 19 T cell receptor beta chains were all read from a single sample in a study of T cell responses to AZD1222 COVID-19 vaccine. Sequencing used immunoSEQ multiplex PCR; TCRdb keeps in-frame clones, though not all of them. This sample has fewer than 120,000 clones, with roughly 87% found just once. The sample in question was peripheral blood, obtained on day 0 of AZD1222 vaccination. The receptor source for this set is an adult in good health.

The chain employs TRBV28 and TRBJ1-3, with D possibly matching TRBD1 (5 bases). The V end lost 1 base, the J end lost 1 base, and 14 bases lay between the germline ends. The CDR3 loop spans 17 amino acids. Germline V CDR1 and CDR2: MDHEN, SYDVKM. In nucleotides, the CDR3 is TGTGCCAGCAGTTTATCAGGGTGGAGAAATTCTGGAAACACCATATATTTT. Translated: CASSLSGWRNSGNTIYF.

This clone came up once. The V gene is TRBV28, the J gene TRBJ2-7, with 8 positions matching TRBD1. Germline CDR1 and CDR2: MDHEN and SYDVKM. CDR3 size: 15 residues. V was pared by 5 bases and J by 2 bases, with 8 bases of the junction left unmatched. In nucleotides, the CDR3 is TGTGCCAGCAGTCCAAGAGGGACAGGTGCCTACGAGCAGTACTTC. It specifies CASSPRGTGAYEQYF.

This clone was observed a handful of times. The rearrangement uses TRBV19 and TRBJ1-5; a possible D gene is TRBD1 (6 bases). The germline gives CDR1 LNHDA, CDR2 SQIVND (reference sequence). V dropped 8 bases and J dropped 12 bases, with 26 bases sitting between them. The CDR3 has 15 residues. CDR3 sequence (DNA): TGTGCCAGTGAGAGCGGCAGGGGCCCGATCAGGAACCAGCATTTT. Translation gives CASESGRGPIRNQHF.

The chain employs TRBV15 and TRBJ1-5; 7 positions agree with TRBD1. This CDR3 is 14 amino acids long. V lost 0 bases to trimming and J lost 6 bases; unmatched junction nucleotides: 2. Germline V lookup: CDR1 LNHNV, CDR2 YYDKDF (reference sequence). The DNA for the CDR3 is TGTGCCACCAGCAGAGAAGGGGGCGGTCAGCCCCAGCATTTT. Protein: CATSREGGGQPQHF.

CDR3 protein: CAIRDSRGGELFF. CDR3 DNA sequence: TGTGCCATCAGGGACAGCCGCGGCGGGGAGCTGTTTTTT. The rearrangement joins TRBV10-3 to TRBJ2-2, with D maybe TRBD1 (6 bases). Germline-derived CDR1 and CDR2 are ENHRY and SYGVKD. Trimming removed 6 bases from V and 7 bases from J, with 12 bases in between. This CDR3 region has 13 residues.

The chain combines TRBV5-4 with TRBJ2-2; possible D gene TRBD1, 7 bases. Germline CDR1 is SGHNT and CDR2 is YYREEE (reference sequence). The CDR3 consists of 14 residues. Trimming removed 4 bases from V and 5 bases from J, with 12 bases in between. DNA for the CDR3: TGTGCCAGCAGCGGACCAGGGGGGACCGGGGAGCTGTTTTTT. It encodes CASSGPGGTGELFF.

The chain couples TRBV4-1 to TRBJ2-7; the match to TRBD1 covers 9 bases. V lost 0 bases to trimming and J lost 8 bases; unmatched junction nucleotides: 5. CDR3 size: 14 residues. Germline V gene sequence: CDR1 MGHRA, CDR2 YSYEKL. Written as DNA, the CDR3 is TGCGCCAGCAGCCAAGAGGACAGGGGAGGAAAGCAGTACTTC. This sequence encodes CASSQEDRGGKQYF.

This clone was seen a handful of times. The gene calls are TRBV28 and TRBJ1-4; D is possibly TRBD1 (6 bases). In germline, CDR1 is MDHEN, CDR2 SYDVKM. Deletions cut 11 bases from V and 0 bases from J, with 10 bases between. The CDR3 runs to 13 residues. Written as DNA, the CDR3 is TGTGCCGTCTGGACAGCAACTAATGAAAAACTGTTTTTT. Translating gives CAVWTATNEKLFF.

The chain is built from TRBV29-1 and TRBJ1-2; 7 nucleotides line up with TRBD1. With 6 bases clipped from V and 5 bases from J, the junction kept 6 bases outside the gene matches. The CDR3 totals 12 residues. CDR1 is SQVTM, CDR2 ANQGSEA, per germline. The CDR3 DNA reads TGCAGCGTATTGGGACAGCATTATGGCTACACCTTC. It translates to CSVLGQHYGYTF.

The chain recombines TRBV18 with TRBJ2-1, with 7 bases identical to TRBD1. After removal of 6 bases from V and 5 bases from J, the junction contained 7 bases not matched to a gene. In germline, CDR1 is KGHSH, CDR2 LQKENI. This CDR3 spans 14 amino acids. The CDR3 sequence is CASSPGQSNNEQFF. The CDR3 DNA reads TGTGCCAGCTCCCCGGGACAGTCAAACAATGAGCAGTTCTTC.

The chain employs TRBV19 and TRBJ1-4; no clear D gene. Deletions cut 2 bases from V and 5 bases from J, with 9 bases between. CDR3 length: 14 amino acids. Germline assignment: CDR1 LNHDA and CDR2 SQIVND (reference sequence). CDR3: CASSIWTGNEKLFF. The DNA of the CDR3 is TGTGCCAGTAGTATATGGACGGGGAATGAAAAACTGTTTTTT.

This clone appeared a single time. The chain couples TRBV7-6 to TRBJ1-1; D is uncertain. In germline, CDR1 is SGHVS, CDR2 FNYEAQ. This CDR3 spans 15 amino acids. Trimming removed 1 base at V and 1 base at J, with 10 bases between. The CDR3 coding sequence is TGTGCCAGCAGCTTAGGCCCGGCAGGGAACACTGAAGCTTTCTTT. The encoded protein is CASSLGPAGNTEAFF.

This sequence joins TRBV5-4 and TRBJ2-7; D is undetermined. V was clipped by 4 bases and J by 4 bases, with 9 bases between them. The CDR3 loop spans 12 amino acids. Per germline, CDR1 SGHNT and CDR2 YYREEE (reference sequence). CDR3 bases: TGTGCCAGCAGCCCTGACAATTACGAGCAGTACTTC. This sequence encodes CASSPDNYEQYF.

CDR3 sequence (DNA): TGTGCCAGCGAAGATGGGAGGACTAGCGGGGGCGTGCAAGAGACCCAGTACTTC. Translated: CASEDGRTSGGVQETQYF. The chain couples TRBV2 to TRBJ2-5; TRBD2 agrees at 13 bases. V gave up 8 bases and J gave up 2 bases; unmatched junction bases: 14. There are 18 residues in the CDR3. The germline V gene encodes CDR1 SNHLY and CDR2 FYNNEI.

This chain links TRBV5-4 with TRBJ1-1, with D uncertain. The CDR3 totals 15 residues. Between the trimmed V and J ends, which lost 2 bases and 0 bases, there was a span of 11 bases. Germline V gives CDR1 SGHNT, CDR2 YYREEE (reference sequence). The CDR3, as DNA: TGTGCCAGCAGCTTCCAAGGCCGGATGAACACTGAAGCTTTCTTT. Translation: CASSFQGRMNTEAFF.

For the CDR3, the DNA is TGTGCCAGCAGTTTCAGCCCCGAAGTTGAAAAACTGTTTTTT. Translated: CASSFSPEVEKLFF. The chain combines TRBV28 with TRBJ1-4; D is uncertain. The V end lost 3 bases, the J end lost 7 bases, and 12 bases lay between the germline ends. Germline assignment: CDR1 MDHEN and CDR2 SYDVKM. The CDR3 runs 14 residues.

The chain combines TRBV7-9 with TRBJ1-3, with D uncertain. The CDR3 totals 14 residues. V was trimmed by 1 base and J by 4 bases, leaving 8 bases between them. CDR1 is SEHNR, CDR2 FQNEAQ, per germline (reference sequence). For the CDR3, the DNA is TGTGCCAGCAGCTTAGAGGGTGGCGGAAACACCATATATTTT. Translating it yields CASSLEGGGNTIYF.

This clone came up a few times. This CDR3 reads CASSPVAGYEQYF. CDR3 nucleotide sequence: TGTGCCAGCAGTCCCGTGGCAGGGTACGAGCAGTACTTC. The chain employs TRBV12-3 or TRBV12-4 and TRBJ2-7; D is perhaps TRBD1 (5 bases). The CDR3 is 13 residues long. Trimming removed 5 bases from V and 4 bases from J, with 12 bases in between.

This clone showed up just once. The V call is TRBV7-3, the J call TRBJ1-1, with a possible D match to TRBD1 (5 bases). This CDR3 has 14 amino acids. The V gene's germline CDR1 is SGHTA and CDR2 FQGTGA. V was pared by 5 bases and J by 4 bases, with 14 bases between. CDR3 in DNA: TGTGCCAGCAGCATTACACTCGGGGGCACTGAAGCTTTCTTT. Protein sequence: CASSITLGGTEAFF.